This T cell receptor beta chain was captured in a study of control samples from healthy donors and cancer patients (TCRdb year 2020). The cysteine opens and the phenylalanine closes a CDR3 of 15 amino acids. This entry keeps only the CDR3 DNA: 45 bases, framed from base 1. For CDR1 and CDR2, the germline V gene lists SGHDT and YYEEEE. The junction shows trimming of 2 bases on V and 3 bases on J, and the gene matches do not reach 8 bases of it. Library preparation was by the immunoSEQ multiplex PCR assay. Held by TCRdb, this immuneACCESS table contains in-frame sequences only and omits some clones. Under half of the omission traces to an unresolved V gene where checked; the cause of the rest is unknown. This sample holds approximately 69,000 clones; around nine tenths were observed only once. In total, the top ten clones hold about 6% of the sample. On this clone itself: What this receptor recognizes is not known. Qualities for individual bases were not recorded, and no much larger clone is one base off.

The clonotype was recovered from a man aged 55 to 69 with colorectal cancer. The chain is made from TRBV5-6 and TRBJ2-7; a stretch of 7 junction bases matches TRBD1. The source material was PBMCs. The DNA sequence reads TGTGCCAGCAGCTTACTCGACAGGGAGATCTACGAGCAGTACTTC. This is translated as CASSLLDREIYEQYF.